This is a list of T cell receptor beta chains from one sample in a study of cytomegalovirus exposure and HLA in healthy donors. Some clones are missing from TCRdb's copy, which holds only in-frame ones; the method was immunoSEQ multiplex PCR. Of some 150,000 clones listed, about 94% are singletons. The sequenced sample consisted of PBMCs. Every receptor here comes from a man aged 18 to 30 in good health and CMV-seropositive. The CDR3 runs from the conserved cysteine through the conserved F or W. The order of the fields is clone size, J gene, V gene, D gene, CDR3 DNA, CDR3 protein. The D gene is left open where the match is weak. Not all rows give a size; the values are once, few, many and, for expanded clones, a class.

abundance: .
j_gene: TRBJ2-7
v_gene: TRBV9
d_gene: TRBD1
CDR3nt: TGTGCCAGCAGCGAGGGGACAGGGGACTACGAGCAGTACTTC
CDR3aa: CASSEGTGDYEQYF

abundance: .
j_gene: TRBJ2-7
v_gene: TRBV27
d_gene: TRBD2
CDR3nt: TGTGCCAGCAGTTTATCCGTGTCTAGCGGGGGGCCCTACGAGCAGTACTTC
CDR3aa: CASSLSVSSGGPYEQYF

abundance: .
j_gene: TRBJ2-1
v_gene: TRBV29-1
d_gene: TRBD2
CDR3nt: TGCAGCGTTGAAGATCTTTCGAAGACTAGCGGGGCGAGTGGTGGTGCGGATGAGCAGTTCTTC
CDR3aa: CSVEDLSKTSGASGGADEQFF

abundance: .
j_gene: TRBJ2-6
v_gene: TRBV27
d_gene: .
CDR3nt: TGTGCCAGCAGTTTCGCTGGGGCCAACGTCCTGACTTTC
CDR3aa: CASSFAGANVLTF

abundance: .
j_gene: TRBJ2-5
v_gene: TRBV2
d_gene: TRBD1
CDR3nt: TGTGCCACGTCGCGAGGGGGCGCGGTAGAGACCCAGTACTTC
CDR3aa: CATSRGGAVETQYF

abundance: .
j_gene: TRBJ2-1
v_gene: TRBV14
d_gene: .
CDR3nt: TGTGCCAGCAGCCAGTTACAGGTAGATGAGCAGTTCTTC
CDR3aa: CASSQLQVDEQFF

abundance: .
j_gene: TRBJ2-7
v_gene: TRBV18
d_gene: TRBD2
CDR3nt: TGTGCCAGCTCACCTTCGGGGACTAGCTACGAGCAGTACTTC
CDR3aa: CASSPSGTSYEQYF

abundance: .
j_gene: TRBJ2-3
v_gene: TRBV7-9
d_gene: TRBD2
CDR3nt: TGTGCCAGCAGCCTACTAGCGGGAGGCGATTGGGGCACAGATACGCAGTATTTT
CDR3aa: CASSLLAGGDWGTDTQYF

abundance: .
j_gene: TRBJ2-5
v_gene: TRBV7-9
d_gene: .
CDR3nt: TGTGCCAGCAGCAAACTCTCGACTAAAGAGACCCAGTACTTC
CDR3aa: CASSKLSTKETQYF

abundance: .
j_gene: TRBJ2-2
v_gene: TRBV7-9
d_gene: TRBD2
CDR3nt: TGTGCCAGCAGCCCGAGGACTAGCGGAAACAGGTGGAACACCGGGGAGCTGTTTTTT
CDR3aa: CASSPRTSGNRWNTGELFF

abundance: .
j_gene: TRBJ2-7
v_gene: TRBV7-9
d_gene: TRBD1
CDR3nt: TGTGCCAGCAGCTTTTATACAGGGGGGCAGTACTTC
CDR3aa: CASSFYTGGQYF

abundance: .
j_gene: TRBJ2-7
v_gene: TRBV29-1
d_gene: TRBD1
CDR3nt: TGCAGCGTTACCCGGACAGGGTACGAGCAGTACTTC
CDR3aa: CSVTRTGYEQYF

abundance: .
j_gene: TRBJ1-2
v_gene: TRBV27
d_gene: TRBD1
CDR3nt: TGTGCCAGCAGTTGGGACAGAGATGGCTACACCTTC
CDR3aa: CASSWDRDGYTF

abundance: .
j_gene: TRBJ2-3
v_gene: TRBV19
d_gene: .
CDR3nt: TGTGCCAGTAGTACCCAGGGGAAGGATACGCAGTATTTT
CDR3aa: CASSTQGKDTQYF

abundance: .
j_gene: TRBJ2-3
v_gene: TRBV5-5
d_gene: .
CDR3nt: TGTGCCAGCAGCTTGTTATCTGGAGGGACAGATACGCAGTATTTT
CDR3aa: CASSLLSGGTDTQYF

abundance: .
j_gene: TRBJ1-1
v_gene: TRBV7-8
d_gene: .
CDR3nt: TGTGCCAGCAGCTTAGGGGGCCCACGGACTGAAGCTTTCTTT
CDR3aa: CASSLGGPRTEAFF

abundance: once
j_gene: TRBJ2-2
v_gene: TRBV6-1
d_gene: .
CDR3nt: TGTGCCAGTTCCGGGGAGAACACCGGGGAGCTGTTTTTT
CDR3aa: CASSGENTGELFF

abundance: once
j_gene: TRBJ2-7
v_gene: TRBV10-3
d_gene: TRBD1
CDR3nt: TGTGCCATCAGTGCCGCCGGGACAGGGTCTTACGAGCAGTACTTC
CDR3aa: CAISAAGTGSYEQYF

abundance: .
j_gene: TRBJ1-2
v_gene: TRBV7-9
d_gene: .
CDR3nt: TGTGCCAGCAGCTTAGGGGTGGAGGGCTACACCTTC
CDR3aa: CASSLGVEGYTF

abundance: .
j_gene: TRBJ2-1
v_gene: TRBV4-2
d_gene: .
CDR3nt: TGTGCCAGCAGCCAACCAACCCGGGACTCCCGTAATGAGCAGTTCTTC
CDR3aa: CASSQPTRDSRNEQFF

abundance: .
j_gene: TRBJ2-7
v_gene: TRBV5-1
d_gene: .
CDR3nt: TGCGCCAGCAGCTTGGCCAGGGACTACGAGCAGTACTTC
CDR3aa: CASSLARDYEQYF

abundance: once
j_gene: TRBJ2-3
v_gene: TRBV28
d_gene: TRBD1
CDR3nt: TGTGCCAGCAGTTCGGGACAGGGTGGAGGAGATACGCAGTATTTT
CDR3aa: CASSSGQGGGDTQYF

abundance: .
j_gene: TRBJ1-2
v_gene: TRBV6-5
d_gene: TRBD1
CDR3nt: TGTGCCAGCAGCTTGGGACAGGGGGCAGGTTATGGCTACACCTTC
CDR3aa: CASSLGQGAGYGYTF

abundance: .
j_gene: TRBJ2-3
v_gene: TRBV9
d_gene: TRBD2
CDR3nt: TGTGCCAGCAGCGTGACTAGCGGGAGGGCCGGCACAGATACGCAGTATTTT
CDR3aa: CASSVTSGRAGTDTQYF

abundance: .
j_gene: TRBJ2-7
v_gene: TRBV5-5
d_gene: .
CDR3nt: TGTGCCAGCAGTTACAGGGACCCCTACGAGCAGTACTTC
CDR3aa: CASSYRDPYEQYF

abundance: few
j_gene: TRBJ2-5
v_gene: TRBV5-1
d_gene: TRBD2
CDR3nt: TGCGCCAGCAGCGGGGGACTAGAAGAGACCCAGTACTTC
CDR3aa: CASSGGLEETQYF

abundance: .
j_gene: TRBJ2-1
v_gene: TRBV9
d_gene: .
CDR3nt: TGTGCCAGCAGCGTAGCTACGGAGTTAGCGTACAATGAGCAGTTCTTC
CDR3aa: CASSVATELAYNEQFF

abundance: .
j_gene: TRBJ2-7
v_gene: TRBV11-1
d_gene: .
CDR3nt: TGTGCCAGCAGCCAGGGATACTCCTACGAGCAGTACTTC
CDR3aa: CASSQGYSYEQYF

abundance: .
j_gene: TRBJ1-6
v_gene: TRBV2
d_gene: TRBD1
CDR3nt: TGTGCCAGCAGTGAATTCCGACAGGGGGGCAATTCACCCCTCCACTTT
CDR3aa: CASSEFRQGGNSPLHF

abundance: .
j_gene: TRBJ2-7
v_gene: TRBV29-1
d_gene: .
CDR3nt: TGCAGCGTTCTCCAGGGTGCCTACGAGCAGTACTTC
CDR3aa: CSVLQGAYEQYF

abundance: .
j_gene: TRBJ2-7
v_gene: TRBV29-1
d_gene: .
CDR3nt: TGCAGCGTTGAAGATAGCGGAGGCAGGCCCGAGCAGTACTTC
CDR3aa: CSVEDSGGRPEQYF

abundance: .
j_gene: TRBJ2-4
v_gene: TRBV28
d_gene: TRBD2
CDR3nt: TGTGCCAGCAACAATCGCGGGGGGAAAAACATTCAGTACTTC
CDR3aa: CASNNRGGKNIQYF

abundance: .
j_gene: TRBJ2-7
v_gene: TRBV29-1
d_gene: TRBD1
CDR3nt: TGCAGCGCTGGAGAAACAGGGGGCGAGCAGTACTTC
CDR3aa: CSAGETGGEQYF

abundance: .
j_gene: TRBJ2-3
v_gene: TRBV5-1
d_gene: .
CDR3nt: TGCGCCAGCAGTTACGGAGATACGCAGTATTTT
CDR3aa: CASSYGDTQYF